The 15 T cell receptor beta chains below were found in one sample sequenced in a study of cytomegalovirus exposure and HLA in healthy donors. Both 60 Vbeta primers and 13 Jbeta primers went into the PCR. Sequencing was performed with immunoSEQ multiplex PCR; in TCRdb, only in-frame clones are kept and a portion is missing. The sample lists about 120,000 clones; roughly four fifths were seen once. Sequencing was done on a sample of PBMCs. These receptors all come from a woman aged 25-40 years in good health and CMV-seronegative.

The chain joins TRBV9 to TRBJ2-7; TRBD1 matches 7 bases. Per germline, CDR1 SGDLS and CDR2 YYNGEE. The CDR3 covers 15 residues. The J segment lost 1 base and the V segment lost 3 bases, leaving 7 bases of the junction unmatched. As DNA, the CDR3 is TGTGCCAGCAGCGCCCGGACAGGTGAATCCTACGAGCAGTACTTC. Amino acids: CASSARTGESYEQYF.

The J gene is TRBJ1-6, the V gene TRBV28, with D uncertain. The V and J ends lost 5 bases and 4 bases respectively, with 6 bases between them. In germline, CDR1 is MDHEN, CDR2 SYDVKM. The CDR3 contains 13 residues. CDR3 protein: CASSQEYNSPLHF. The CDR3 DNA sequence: TGTGCCAGCAGTCAGGAATATAATTCACCCCTCCACTTT.

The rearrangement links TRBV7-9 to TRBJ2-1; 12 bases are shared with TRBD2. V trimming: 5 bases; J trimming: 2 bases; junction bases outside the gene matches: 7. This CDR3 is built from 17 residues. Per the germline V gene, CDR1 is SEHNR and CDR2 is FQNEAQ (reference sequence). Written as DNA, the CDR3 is TGTGCCAGCAGCAAGCGGACTAGCGGGGTCCCCTACAATGAGCAGTTCTTC. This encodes CASSKRTSGVPYNEQFF.

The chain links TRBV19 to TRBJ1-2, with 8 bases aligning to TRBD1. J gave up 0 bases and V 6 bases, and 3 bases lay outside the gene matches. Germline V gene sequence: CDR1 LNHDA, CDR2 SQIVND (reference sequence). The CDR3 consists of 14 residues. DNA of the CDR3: TGTGCCAGTAGAGGGACAGGAACTAACTATGGCTACACCTTC. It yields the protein CASRGTGTNYGYTF.

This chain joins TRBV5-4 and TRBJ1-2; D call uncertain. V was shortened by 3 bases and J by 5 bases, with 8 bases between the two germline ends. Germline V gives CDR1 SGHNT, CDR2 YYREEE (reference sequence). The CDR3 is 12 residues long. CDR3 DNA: TGTGCCAGCAGCTCGCAGAGGTATGGCTACACCTTC. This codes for CASSSQRYGYTF.

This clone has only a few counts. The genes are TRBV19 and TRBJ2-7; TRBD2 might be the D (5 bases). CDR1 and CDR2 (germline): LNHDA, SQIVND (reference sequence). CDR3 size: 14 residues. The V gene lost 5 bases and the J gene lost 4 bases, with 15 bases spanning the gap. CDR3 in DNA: TGTGCCAGTAGTCCCGGGGTCGGACCGTACGAGCAGTACTTC. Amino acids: CASSPGVGPYEQYF.

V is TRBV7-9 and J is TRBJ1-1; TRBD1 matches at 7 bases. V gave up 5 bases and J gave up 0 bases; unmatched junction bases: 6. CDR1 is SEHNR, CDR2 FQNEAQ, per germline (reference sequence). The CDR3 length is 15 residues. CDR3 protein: CASSTGTAVNTEAFF. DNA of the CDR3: TGTGCCAGCAGCACCGGGACAGCCGTGAACACTGAAGCTTTCTTT.

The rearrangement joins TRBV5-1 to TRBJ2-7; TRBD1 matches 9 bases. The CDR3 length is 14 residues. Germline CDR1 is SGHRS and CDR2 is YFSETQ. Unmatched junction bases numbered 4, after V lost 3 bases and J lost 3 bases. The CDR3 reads CASSSGTGLYEQYF. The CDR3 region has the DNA TGCGCCAGCAGCTCCGGGACAGGGCTCTACGAGCAGTACTTC. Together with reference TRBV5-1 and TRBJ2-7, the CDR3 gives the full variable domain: KAGVTQTPRYLIKTRGQQVTLSCSPISGHRSVSWYQQTPGQGLQFLFEYFSETQRNKGNFPGRFSGRQFSNSRSEMNVSTLELGDSALYLCASSSGTGLYEQYFGPGTRLTVT.

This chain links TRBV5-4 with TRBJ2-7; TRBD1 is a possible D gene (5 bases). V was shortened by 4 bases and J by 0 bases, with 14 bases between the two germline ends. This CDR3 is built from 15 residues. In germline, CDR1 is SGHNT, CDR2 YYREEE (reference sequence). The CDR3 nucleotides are TGTGCCAGCAGCGTTGGTGGGGCGAGCTCCTACGAGCAGTACTTC. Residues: CASSVGGASSYEQYF.

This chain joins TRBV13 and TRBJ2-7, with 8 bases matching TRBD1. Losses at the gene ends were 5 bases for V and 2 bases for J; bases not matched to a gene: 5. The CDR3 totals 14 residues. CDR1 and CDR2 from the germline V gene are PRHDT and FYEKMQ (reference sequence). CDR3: CASSLTRGPYEQYF. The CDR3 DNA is TGTGCCAGCAGCCTAACCAGGGGGCCCTACGAGCAGTACTTC.

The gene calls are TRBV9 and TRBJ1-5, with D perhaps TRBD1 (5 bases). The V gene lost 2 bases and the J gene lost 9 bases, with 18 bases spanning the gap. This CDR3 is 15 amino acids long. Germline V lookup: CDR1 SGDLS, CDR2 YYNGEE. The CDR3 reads CASSVDGTASRPQHF. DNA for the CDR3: TGTGCCAGCAGCGTTGACGGGACTGCCTCGAGGCCCCAGCATTTT.

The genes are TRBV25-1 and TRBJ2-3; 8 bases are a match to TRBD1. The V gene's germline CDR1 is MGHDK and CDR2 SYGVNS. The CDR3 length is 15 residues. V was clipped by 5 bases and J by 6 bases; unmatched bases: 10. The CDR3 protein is CASSSRTGPSDTQYF. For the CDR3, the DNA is TGTGCCAGCAGTAGCCGGACAGGGCCCTCGGATACGCAGTATTTT. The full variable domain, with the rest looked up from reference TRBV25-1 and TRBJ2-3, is EADIYQTPRYLVIGTGKKITLECSQTMGHDKMYWYQQDPGMELHLIHYSYGVNSTEKGDLSSESTVSRIRTEHFPLTLESARPSHTSQYLCASSSRTGPSDTQYFGPGTRLTVL.

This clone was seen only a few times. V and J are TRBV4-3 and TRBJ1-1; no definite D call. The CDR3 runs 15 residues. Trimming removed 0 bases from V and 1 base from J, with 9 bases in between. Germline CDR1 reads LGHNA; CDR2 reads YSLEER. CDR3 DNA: TGCGCCAGCAGCCAAGATCTAGCGCAGAACACTGAAGCTTTCTTT. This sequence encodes CASSQDLAQNTEAFF.

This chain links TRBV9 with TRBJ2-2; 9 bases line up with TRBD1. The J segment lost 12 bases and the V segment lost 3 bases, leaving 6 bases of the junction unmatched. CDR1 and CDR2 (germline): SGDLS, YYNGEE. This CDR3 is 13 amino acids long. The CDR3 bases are TGTGCCAGCAGCGCGGGGACAGGGCAGAAGCTGTTTTTT. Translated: CASSAGTGQKLFF.

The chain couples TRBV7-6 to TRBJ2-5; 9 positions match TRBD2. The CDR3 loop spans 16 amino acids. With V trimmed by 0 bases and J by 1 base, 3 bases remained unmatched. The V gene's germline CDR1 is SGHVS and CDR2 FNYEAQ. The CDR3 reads CASSLAPSGVQETQYF. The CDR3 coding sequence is TGTGCCAGCAGCTTAGCCCCTAGCGGGGTCCAAGAGACCCAGTACTTC.